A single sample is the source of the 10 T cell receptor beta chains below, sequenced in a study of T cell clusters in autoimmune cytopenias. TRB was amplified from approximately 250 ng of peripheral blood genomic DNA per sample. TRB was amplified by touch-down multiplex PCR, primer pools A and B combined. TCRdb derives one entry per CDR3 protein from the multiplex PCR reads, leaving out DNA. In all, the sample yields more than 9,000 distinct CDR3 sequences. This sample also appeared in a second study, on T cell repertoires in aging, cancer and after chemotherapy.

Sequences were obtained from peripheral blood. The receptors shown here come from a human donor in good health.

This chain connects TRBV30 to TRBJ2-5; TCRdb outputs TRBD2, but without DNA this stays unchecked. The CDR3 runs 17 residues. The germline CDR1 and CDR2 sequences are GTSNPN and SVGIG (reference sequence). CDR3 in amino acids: CAWSVGLAGGRTETQYF.

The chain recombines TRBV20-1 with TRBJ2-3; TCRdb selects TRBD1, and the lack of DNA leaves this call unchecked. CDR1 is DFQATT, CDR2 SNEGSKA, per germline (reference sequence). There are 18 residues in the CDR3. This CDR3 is CSASGGESSVSFTDTQYF.

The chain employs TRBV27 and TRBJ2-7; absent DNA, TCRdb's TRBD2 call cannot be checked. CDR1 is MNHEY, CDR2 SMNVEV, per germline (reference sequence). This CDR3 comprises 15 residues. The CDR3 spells CASSSVTSGVEEQYF.

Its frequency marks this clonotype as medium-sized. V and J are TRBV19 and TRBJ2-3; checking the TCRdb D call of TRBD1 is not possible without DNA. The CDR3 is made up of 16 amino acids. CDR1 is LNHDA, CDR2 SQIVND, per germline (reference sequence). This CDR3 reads CASSRQGSGGTDTQYF.

The CDR3 reads CASSTHPGRQPQHF. This chain connects TRBV19 to TRBJ1-5; the TCRdb call, TRBD1, lacks DNA for checking. Looked up from germline, CDR1 is LNHDA and CDR2 is SQIVND (reference sequence). CDR3 length: 14 amino acids.

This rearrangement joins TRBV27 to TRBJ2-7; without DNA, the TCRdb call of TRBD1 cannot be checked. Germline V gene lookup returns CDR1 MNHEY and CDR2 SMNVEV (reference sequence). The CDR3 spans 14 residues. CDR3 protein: CASSLPGGTGEQYF.

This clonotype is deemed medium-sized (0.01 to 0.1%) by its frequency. CDR3: CASRRSDRAGEAFF. V and J are TRBV19 and TRBJ1-1; TCRdb's assignment of TRBD1 cannot be checked, as there is no DNA. Germline values: CDR1 LNHDA, CDR2 SQIVND (reference sequence). The CDR3 consists of 14 residues.

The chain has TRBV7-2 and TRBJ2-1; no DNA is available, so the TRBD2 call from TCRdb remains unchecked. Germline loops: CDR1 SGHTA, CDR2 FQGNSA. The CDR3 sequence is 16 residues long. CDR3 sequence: CASSPGTSGAYNEQFF. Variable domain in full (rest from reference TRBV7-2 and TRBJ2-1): GAGVSQSPSNKVTEKGKDVELRCDPISGHTALYWYRQSLGQGLEFLIYFQGNSAPDKSGLPSDRFSAERTGGSVSTLTIQRTQQEDSAVYLCASSPGTSGAYNEQFFGPGTRLTVL.

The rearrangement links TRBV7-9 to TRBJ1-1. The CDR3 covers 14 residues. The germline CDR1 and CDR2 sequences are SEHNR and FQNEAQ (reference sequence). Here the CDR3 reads CASSGMLGNTEAFF.

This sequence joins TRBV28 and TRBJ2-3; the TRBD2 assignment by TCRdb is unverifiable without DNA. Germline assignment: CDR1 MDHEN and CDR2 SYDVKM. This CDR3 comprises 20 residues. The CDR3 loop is CASSSTLAGGALGSTDTQYF.